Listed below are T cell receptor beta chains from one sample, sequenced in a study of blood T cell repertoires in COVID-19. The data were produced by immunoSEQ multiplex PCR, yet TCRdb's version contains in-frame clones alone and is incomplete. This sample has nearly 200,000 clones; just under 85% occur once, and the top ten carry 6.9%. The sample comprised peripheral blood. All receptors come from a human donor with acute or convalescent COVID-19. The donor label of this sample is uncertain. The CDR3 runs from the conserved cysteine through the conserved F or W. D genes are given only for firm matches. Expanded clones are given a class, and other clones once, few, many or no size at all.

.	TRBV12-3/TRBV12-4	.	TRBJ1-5	TGTGCCAGCAGTTTTAGAGCTTATCAGCCCCAGCATTTT	CASSFRAYQPQHF
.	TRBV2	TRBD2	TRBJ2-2	TGTGCCAGCAGTGAAGGAGCGCTAGCGGGAGTAGTCGGGGAGCTGTTTTTT	CASSEGALAGVVGELFF
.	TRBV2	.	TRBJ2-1	TGTGCCAGCAGGCCCAGACAGTCCTACAATGAGCAGTTCTTC	CASRPRQSYNEQFF
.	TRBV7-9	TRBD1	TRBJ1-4	TGTGCCAGCAGCCCGGGGACAGGGAGGACTAATGAAAAACTGTTTTTT	CASSPGTGRTNEKLFF
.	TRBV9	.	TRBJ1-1	TGTGCCAGCAGAGGAGTGAACACTGAAGCTTTCTTT	CASRGVNTEAFF
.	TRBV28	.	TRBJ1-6	TGTGCCAGCATGGCATCCTATAATTCACCCCTCCACTTT	CASMASYNSPLHF
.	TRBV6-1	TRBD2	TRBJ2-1	TGTGCCAGCATTGCCGGGACTAGCGGGAGCAATGAGCAGTTCTTC	CASIAGTSGSNEQFF
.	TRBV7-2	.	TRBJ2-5	TGTGCCAGCAGCCTAGGGAATAGCGTTCCCCAAGAGACCCAGTACTTC	CASSLGNSVPQETQYF
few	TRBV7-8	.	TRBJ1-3	TGTGCCAGCAGAGGCCGACTAGATCTAGGAAACACCATATATTTT	CASRGRLDLGNTIYF
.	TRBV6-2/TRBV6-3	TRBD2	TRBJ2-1	TGTGCCAGCAGTCAAAGCGGGATGGACAATGAGCAGTTCTTC	CASSQSGMDNEQFF
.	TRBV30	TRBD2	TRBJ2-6	TGTGCCTGGAGGACTAGCGGGAACGGGGCCAACGTCCTGACTTTC	CAWRTSGNGANVLTF
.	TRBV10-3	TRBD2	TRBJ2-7	TGTGCCATCAGCGGGACTAGCGGTTACCACGAGCAGTACTTC	CAISGTSGYHEQYF
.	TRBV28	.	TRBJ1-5	TGTGCCAGCAGTTGGAAAGGGGCAACGAGCAATCAGCCCCAGCATTTT	CASSWKGATSNQPQHF
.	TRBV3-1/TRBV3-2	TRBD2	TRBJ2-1	TGTGCCAGCAGCCAACTAGCGGGAGACAAAAATGAGCAGTTCTTC	CASSQLAGDKNEQFF
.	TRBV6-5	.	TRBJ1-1	TGTGCCAGCAGCCTAGGGAGGGGGAACACTGAAGCTTTCTTT	CASSLGRGNTEAFF
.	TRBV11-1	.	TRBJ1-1	TGTGCCAGCAGCTTGTCCGGGACTGAAGCTTTCTTT	CASSLSGTEAFF
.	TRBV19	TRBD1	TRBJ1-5	TGTGCCAGTAGTACCGGCGGACAGGGGAATCAGCCCCAGCATTTT	CASSTGGQGNQPQHF
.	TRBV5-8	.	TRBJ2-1	TGTGCCAGCAGCGGTGAGACTAGAGGCATTGAGCAGTTCTTC	CASSGETRGIEQFF
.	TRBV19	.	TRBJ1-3	TGTGCCAGCAGGAGGGATGGAAACACCATATATTTT	CASRRDGNTIYF
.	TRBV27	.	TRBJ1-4	TGTGCCAGCAGTTTATTGGGGCAGGGTAATGAAAAACTGTTTTTT	CASSLLGQGNEKLFF
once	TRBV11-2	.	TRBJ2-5	TGTGCCAGCAGCTTTGGCGGCCCGAGCCGGGGGAAGACCCAGTACTTC	CASSFGGPSRGKTQYF
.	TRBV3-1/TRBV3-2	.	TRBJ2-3	TGTGCCAGCAGCCAAGGTAGCGGTGCTAGCACAGATACGCAGTATTTT	CASSQGSGASTDTQYF
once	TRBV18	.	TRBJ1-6	TGTGCCAGCTCACAAAGGGGGAGGGATTCACCCCTCCACTTT	CASSQRGRDSPLHF
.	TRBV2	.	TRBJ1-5	TGTGCCAGCAGTGAAGACAGGGCCCTTAATCAGCCCCAGCATTTT	CASSEDRALNQPQHF
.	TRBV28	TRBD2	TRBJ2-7	TGTGCCACCCGGGAGGCGGGGTCGGTGTACGAGCAGTACTTC	CATREAGSVYEQYF
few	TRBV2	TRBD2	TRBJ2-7	TGTGCCAGCAGTGGTCGGGGGAGCGGGAGTATTTTGCCGTACTTC	CASSGRGSGSILPYF
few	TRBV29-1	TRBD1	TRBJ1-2	TGCAGCGTTGAAGAAGAGGAAGCAGGGGGTTTTTCTAACTATGGCTACACCTTC	CSVEEEEAGGFSNYGYTF
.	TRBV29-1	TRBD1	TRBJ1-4	TGCAGCGTTGCAGGGGGCTCGGAAACTAATGAAAAACTGTTTTTT	CSVAGGSETNEKLFF
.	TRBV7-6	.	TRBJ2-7	TGTGCCAGCAGCTTACTCCCCAGCAGCCAGACGGGTACCTACGAGCAGTACTTC	CASSLLPSSQTGTYEQYF
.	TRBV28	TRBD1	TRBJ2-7	TGTGCCAGCAGCCCGACAGGGCGGTACGCCTACGAGCAGTACTTC	CASSPTGRYAYEQYF
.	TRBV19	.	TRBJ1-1	TGTGCCAGTAGTGGTGTCTCCCAGGGTCTCACTGAAGCTTTCTTT	CASSGVSQGLTEAFF
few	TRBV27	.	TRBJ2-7	TGTGCCAGCAGTTTATCCCCTCAGGGGACCTACGAGCAGTACTTC	CASSLSPQGTYEQYF
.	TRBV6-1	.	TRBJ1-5	TGTGCCAGCAGTGAAGGTGTGGGAGGTGGCAATCAGCCCCAGCATTTT	CASSEGVGGGNQPQHF
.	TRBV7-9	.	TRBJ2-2	TGTGCCAGCAGCTCAGACAGACGGGCGCTGCGGAACACCGGGGAGCTGTTTTTT	CASSSDRRALRNTGELFF
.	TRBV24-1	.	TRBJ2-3	TGTGCCACCAGTGACGCGACGACTAGCACAGATACGCAGTATTTT	CATSDATTSTDTQYF
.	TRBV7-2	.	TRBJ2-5	TGTGCCAGCAACGAGGAGAGGTCCGGGACCCAGTACTTC	CASNEERSGTQYF
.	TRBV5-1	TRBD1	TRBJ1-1	TGCGCCAGCAGCCTCCGGGACAGGCCTTCTGAAGCTTTCTTT	CASSLRDRPSEAFF
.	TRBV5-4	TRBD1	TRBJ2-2	TGTGCCAGCAGCTTGGGGGGACAGGGACTCACCGGGGAGCTGTTTTTT	CASSLGGQGLTGELFF
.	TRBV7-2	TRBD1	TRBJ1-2	TGTGCCAGCAGCTTAGCCAGGACAGGGACTGGCTACACCTTC	CASSLARTGTGYTF
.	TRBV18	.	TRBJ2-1	TGTGCCAGCTCACCGCGACAGCAATACAATGAGCAGTTCTTC	CASSPRQQYNEQFF
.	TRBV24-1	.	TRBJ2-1	TGTGCCACCAGTGTGGCTCCCTACAATGAGCAGTTCTTC	CATSVAPYNEQFF
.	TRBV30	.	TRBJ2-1	TGTGCCTGGAGTGTAGGCGGGGCTGAGCAGTTCTTC	CAWSVGGAEQFF
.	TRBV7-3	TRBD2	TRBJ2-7	TGTGCCAGCAGCTTAACCCTACGGGAGGCAGGGAACGAGCAGTACTTC	CASSLTLREAGNEQYF
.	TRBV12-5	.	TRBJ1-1	TGTGCTAGTGGCCCGCGGGGGGGCACTGAAGCTTTCTTT	CASGPRGGTEAFF
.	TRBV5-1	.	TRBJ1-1	TGCGCCAGCAGCTTGGCGCGGACAGTTACCGAGAACACTGAAGCTTTCTTT	CASSLARTVTENTEAFF
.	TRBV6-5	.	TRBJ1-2	TGTGCCAGCAACTCTGGGACAAGTATCACCTTC	CASNSGTSITF
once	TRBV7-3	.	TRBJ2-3	TGTGCCAGCAGCTTAAGGGGGACACGAACAGATACGCAGTATTTT	CASSLRGTRTDTQYF
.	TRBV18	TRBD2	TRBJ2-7	TGTGCCAGCTCACCACCGAAGACTAGCGGGACCCCGGGTGAGCAGTACTTC	CASSPPKTSGTPGEQYF
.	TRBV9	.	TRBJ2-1	TGTGCCAGCAGCCCACTAGGGGGTGAGCAGTTCTTC	CASSPLGGEQFF
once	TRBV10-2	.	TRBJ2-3	TGCGCCAGCAGCCTCACAGATACGCAGTATTTT	CASSLTDTQYF
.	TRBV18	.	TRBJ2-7	TGTGCCAGCTCACCGGGACAACCCTACGAGCAGTACTTC	CASSPGQPYEQYF
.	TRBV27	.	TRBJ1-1	TGTGCCAGCAGTTTAGGGGGGTGGACTGAAGCTTTCTTT	CASSLGGWTEAFF
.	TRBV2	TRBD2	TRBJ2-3	TGTGCCAGCAGTCTGGGGGCGGGAGGCCCTGCAGATACGCAGTATTTT	CASSLGAGGPADTQYF
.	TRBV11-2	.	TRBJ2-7	TGTGCCAGCAGCTTACTGGCGGGGGCCCCTTACGAGCAGTACTTC	CASSLLAGAPYEQYF
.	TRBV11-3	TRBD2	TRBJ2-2	TGTGCCAGCAGCTTAGATCTTAAGGTATTAGCGGGCCCTAACACCGGGGAGCTGTTTTTT	CASSLDLKVLAGPNTGELFF